Listed here are 11 T cell receptor beta chains from one sample, sequenced in a study of neoadjuvant anti-PD-1 for oral cavity cancer. Clones were read by immunoSEQ multiplex PCR, and TCRdb kept only the in-frame ones, dropping some. Among about 23,000 clones listed, less than 50% were seen once. Time point reported: after neoadjuvant nivolumab, at surgical resection. The material was tumor tissue, obtained after nivolumab (anti-PD-1) treatment. The receptors derive from a person between 35 and 79 years old with oral cavity squamous cell carcinoma.

This chain uses TRBV9 with TRBJ2-7; 12 bases match TRBD2. Germline loops: CDR1 SGDLS, CDR2 YYNGEE. The CDR3 contains 15 residues. V was pared by 4 bases and J by 3 bases, with 5 bases of the junction left unmatched. For the CDR3, the DNA is TGTGCCAGCAGCCTCGGGACTAGCGGGCTCTACGAGCAGTACTTC. It encodes CASSLGTSGLYEQYF.

The chain is built from TRBV5-1 and TRBJ1-4; 8 bases are shared with TRBD1. V shed 0 bases and J 7 bases; nucleotides not matched to a gene: 2. The CDR3 is 14 amino acids. Per germline, CDR1 SGHRS and CDR2 YFSETQ. CDR3 nucleotide sequence: TGCGCCAGCAGCTTGGCCGGACAGGGTGAAAAACTGTTTTTT. It translates to CASSLAGQGEKLFF.

The chain employs TRBV2 and TRBJ2-3, with 10 positions matching TRBD2. The germline V gene has CDR1 SNHLY and CDR2 FYNNEI. This CDR3 is 15 amino acids long. The trim removed 5 bases at V and 1 base at J, leaving 3 bases unmatched. CDR3 sequence reads: CASSRSGGGTDTQYF. In DNA, the CDR3 is TGTGCCAGCAGTCGGAGCGGGGGGGGCACAGATACGCAGTATTTT.

This clone is classed as medium-sized (0.01 to 0.1%). The V gene is TRBV7-6, the J gene TRBJ2-2, with D perhaps matching TRBD2 (6 bases). Trimming removed 4 bases from V and 7 bases from J, with 7 bases in between. This CDR3 is built from 12 residues. Germline V CDR1 and CDR2: SGHVS, FNYEAQ. The CDR3 DNA reads as TGTGCCAGCAGCTACGGGGGCGGGGAGCTGTTTTTT. Protein product: CASSYGGGELFF.

The chain links TRBV20-1 to TRBJ2-3, with D unresolved. Germline V gene lookup returns CDR1 DFQATT and CDR2 SNEGSKA (reference sequence). Trimming took 7 bases from V and 6 from J, leaving 8 bases between them. The CDR3 spans 10 residues. The CDR3 reads CSVAWDTQYF. The CDR3 DNA is TGCAGTGTCGCATGGGATACGCAGTATTTT.

CDR3 amino acids: CASSLNPGAEAFF. The DNA of the CDR3 is TGTGCCAGCAGCTTGAACCCGGGAGCCGAAGCTTTCTTT. The chain links TRBV11-3 to TRBJ1-1; no clear D gene. The V gene lost 3 bases and the J gene lost 8 bases, with 13 bases spanning the gap. CDR3 length: 13 residues. Germline assignment: CDR1 SGHNT and CDR2 YENEEA. Using reference TRBV11-3 and TRBJ1-1 for the parts outside the CDR3, the full variable domain is EAGVVQSPRYKIIEKKQPVAFWCNPISGHNTLYWYLQNLGQGPELLIRYENEEAVDDSQLPKDRFSAERLKGVDSTLKIQPAELGDSAVYLCASSLNPGAEAFFGQGTRLTVV.

The V gene is TRBV7-2, the J gene TRBJ2-5, with D unclear. The germline CDR1 and CDR2 sequences are SGHTA and FQGNSA. CDR3 length: 12 amino acids. Trimming cost V 1 base and J 5 bases, with 5 bases left between them. The CDR3 nucleotides are TGTGCCAGCAGCTTAGTTCTGGAGACCCAGTACTTC. Amino acids: CASSLVLETQYF.

CDR3 in DNA: TGTGCCAGCAGTGACCAAGAGACCCAGTACTTC. Translation gives CASSDQETQYF. The chain links TRBV6-1 to TRBJ2-5; D uncertain. Trimming removed 3 bases at V and 1 base at J, with 0 bases between. CDR3 length: 11 amino acids. Germline CDR1 reads MNHNS; CDR2 reads SASEGT.

This clone was found a few times. The chain uses TRBV18 and TRBJ1-2; 7 bases are a match to TRBD1. Losses at the gene ends were 6 bases for V and 4 bases for J; bases not matched to a gene: 5. This CDR3 comprises 13 residues. The germline V gene encodes CDR1 KGHSH and CDR2 LQKENI. The CDR3: CASSPDRAYGYTF. As DNA, the CDR3 is TGTGCCAGCTCTCCTGACAGGGCCTATGGCTACACCTTC. Looking up the rest from reference TRBV18 and TRBJ1-2 gives the full variable domain: NAGVMQNPRHLVRRRGQEARLRCSPMKGHSHVYWYRQLPEEGLKFMVYLQKENIIDESGMPKERFSAEFPKEGPSILRIQQVVRGDSAAYFCASSPDRAYGYTFGSGTRLTVV.

This clone was seen a single time. The CDR3: CASSGETGGVTEAFF. The CDR3 region has the DNA TGTGCCAGCAGCGGGGAAACAGGGGGGGTGACTGAAGCTTTCTTT. V gene TRBV9 combines with J gene TRBJ1-1; the match to TRBD1 covers 8 bases. The CDR3 runs 15 residues. V lost 3 bases and J lost 5; bases outside the gene matches: 9. CDR1 and CDR2 (germline): SGDLS, YYNGEE.

The sample holds a few counts of this clone. The rearrangement links TRBV18 to TRBJ2-7, with a tentative D call TRBD2 (5 bases). Trimming removed 3 bases at V and 5 bases at J, with 14 bases between. Germline loops: CDR1 KGHSH, CDR2 LQKENI. The CDR3 is made up of 14 amino acids. CDR3: CASSPDRGLDEQYF. Written as DNA, the CDR3 is TGTGCCAGCTCACCTGACCGAGGGTTAGACGAGCAGTACTTC. Combining the CDR3 with reference TRBV18 and TRBJ2-7 gives the whole variable domain NAGVMQNPRHLVRRRGQEARLRCSPMKGHSHVYWYRQLPEEGLKFMVYLQKENIIDESGMPKERFSAEFPKEGPSILRIQQVVRGDSAAYFCASSPDRGLDEQYFGPGTRLTVT.